These 2 T cell receptor beta chains share one sample of origin, sequenced in a study of T cells in Graves' hyperthyroidism and ophthalmopathy. Amplification of TCR beta CDR3 regions was performed using RNA transcripts as template. The TCR CDR3 first-round RT-PCR relied on the HTBI primer set. One entry per CDR3 protein, called by TCRdb with MiXCR from the multiplex PCR reads. This sample has 530,000 or so distinct CDR3 sequences, with approximately 25% found just once. Sequenced material: blood. All receptors derive from a woman aged 30 to 39 with Graves' ophthalmopathy.

Only a few counts were recorded for this clonotype. CDR3 sequence (DNA): TGCGCCAGCAGCCAAGAATCTAAGGAGGAGGACAGGGGGAACGAAAAACTGTTTTTT. It encodes CASSQESKEEDRGNEKLFF. The gene calls are TRBV4-1 and TRBJ1-4; 10 nucleotides agree with TRBD1. CDR3 length: 19 residues. Trimming at V came to 0 bases and at J to 8 bases, leaving 15 bases not matched to a gene. The germline gives CDR1 MGHRA, CDR2 YSYEKL.

The sample holds many counts of this clonotype. The chain uses TRBV18 and TRBJ2-7; D is uncertain. Germline CDR1 and CDR2: KGHSH and LQKENI. The V end was cut by 3 bases, the J end by 7 bases, with 13 bases between. The CDR3 runs 13 residues. This CDR3 reads CASSPDPGWEQYF. The CDR3 DNA reads TGTGCCAGCTCACCGGACCCCGGATGGGAGCAGTACTTC.